One and the same sample provided the 20 T cell receptor beta chains below, sequenced in a study of blood T cell repertoires in COVID-19. The repertoire was sequenced with immunoSEQ multiplex PCR; TCRdb's copy has only in-frame clones and lacks some. Here the sample spans 200,000 to 250,000 clones, about 87% being singletons. Input material: PBMCs or T cells enriched from blood (not recorded which). The receptors derive from a woman in her twenties or thirties who had been exposed to COVID-19.

The chain couples TRBV28 to TRBJ2-3; D is perhaps TRBD2 (6 bases). Germline CDR1 reads MDHEN; CDR2 reads SYDVKM. The germline V and J ends were trimmed by 3 bases and 1 base, with 17 bases remaining between them. This CDR3 has 17 amino acids. The CDR3: CASSFLPFKRGTDTQYF. CDR3 in DNA: TGTGCCAGCAGTTTCCTGCCATTCAAGCGGGGCACAGATACGCAGTATTTT. The complete variable domain, with remaining parts taken from reference TRBV28 and TRBJ2-3, reads DVKVTQSSRYLVKRTGEKVFLECVQDMDHENMFWYRQDPGLGLRLIYFSYDVKMKEKGDIPEGYSVSREKKERFSLILESASTNQTSMYLCASSFLPFKRGTDTQYFGPGTRLTVL.

V is TRBV12-3 or TRBV12-4 and J is TRBJ2-7, with 11 bases aligning to TRBD1. The ends lost 6 bases at V and 5 bases at J; junction bases unmatched: 3. The CDR3 contains 13 residues. CDR3 region: CASRRTGGNEQYF. In DNA form, the CDR3 reads TGTGCCAGCAGGCGGACAGGGGGCAACGAGCAGTACTTC.

The rearrangement uses TRBV5-4 and TRBJ1-2; weak D call: TRBD1 (6 bases). Germline CDR1 reads SGHNT; CDR2 reads YYREEE (reference sequence). The CDR3 totals 17 residues. V lost 4 bases and J 5 bases, leaving 24 bases between the germline ends. Written as DNA, the CDR3 is TGTGCCAGCAGCCCTACCTGGGGGGGGTCGCAGGGGTATGGCTACACCTTC. Translation gives CASSPTWGGSQGYGYTF.

The V call is TRBV7-9, the J call TRBJ2-7; 8 nucleotides line up with TRBD2. The J segment lost 4 bases and the V segment lost 5 bases, leaving 10 bases of the junction unmatched. The CDR3 runs 15 residues. Germline V gene sequence: CDR1 SEHNR, CDR2 FQNEAQ (reference sequence). The CDR3 reads CASSPGVAGGYEQYF. The CDR3 DNA sequence: TGTGCCAGCAGCCCCGGGGTGGCGGGAGGTTACGAGCAGTACTTC. Variable domain in full (rest from reference TRBV7-9 and TRBJ2-7): DTGVSQNPRHKITKRGQNVTFRCDPISEHNRLYWYRQTLGQGPEFLTYFQNEAQLEKSRLLSDRFSAERPKGSFSTLEIQRTEQGDSAMYLCASSPGVAGGYEQYFGPGTRLTVT.

The sample holds one count of this clone. The J gene is TRBJ1-5, the V gene TRBV2; possible D gene TRBD1, 6 bases. Trimming stripped 7 bases from V and 3 bases from J, with 13 bases between. Germline assignment: CDR1 SNHLY and CDR2 FYNNEI. This CDR3 spans 14 amino acids. CDR3 sequence: CASKSDRFNQPQHF. The CDR3 bases are TGTGCCAGCAAGTCAGACAGGTTCAATCAGCCCCAGCATTTT.

The chain combines TRBV5-1 with TRBJ2-5; D may be TRBD2 (6 bases). The V gene lost 1 base and the J gene lost 3 bases, with 13 bases spanning the gap. The CDR3 covers 15 residues. Looked up from germline, CDR1 is SGHRS and CDR2 is YFSETQ. CDR3 loop: CASSLLLRDEETQYF. Here the CDR3 DNA reads TGCGCCAGCAGCTTGCTTCTGCGGGACGAAGAGACCCAGTACTTC.

V usage is TRBV15 and J usage is TRBJ1-5; 7 bases line up with TRBD1. J lost 2 bases, V lost 4 bases, and 5 bases had no gene match. This CDR3 has 15 amino acids. The germline CDR1 and CDR2 sequences are LNHNV and YYDKDF (reference sequence). The CDR3 DNA reads TGTGCCACCAGCATGAGCACAGGGGGCAATCAGCCCCAGCATTTT. Its protein product is CATSMSTGGNQPQHF.

The sample holds one count of this clone. The V gene is TRBV19, the J gene TRBJ2-1; 11 nucleotides match TRBD2. The germline CDR1 and CDR2 sequences are LNHDA and SQIVND (reference sequence). The V segment lost 10 bases and the J segment 3 bases; nucleotides outside the gene matches: 8. This CDR3 region has 15 residues. Here the CDR3 reads CATKLAGEGYNEQFF. The CDR3 DNA reads as TGTGCCACCAAACTAGCGGGAGAGGGCTACAATGAGCAGTTCTTC.

The genes are TRBV5-6 and TRBJ1-2, with 7 positions matching TRBD1. The CDR3 sequence is 15 residues long. CDR1 is SGHDT and CDR2 is YYEEEE in the germline V gene. Losses at the gene ends were 4 bases for V and 4 bases for J; bases not matched to a gene: 10. CDR3 nucleotides: TGTGCCAGCAGCCGAGGGGGCGCTGACAGCTATGGCTACACCTTC. It translates to CASSRGGADSYGYTF.

The CDR3 loop is CASSRDRITDTQYF. The DNA of the CDR3 is TGTGCCAGCAGTCGAGACAGGATTACAGATACGCAGTATTTT. This sequence joins TRBV6-5 and TRBJ2-3; TRBD1 might be the D (6 bases). Looked up from germline, CDR1 is MNHEY and CDR2 is SVGAGI. V lost 5 bases, J lost 3 bases, and 12 bases lay in between. The CDR3 runs 14 residues.

The chain carries TRBV27 and TRBJ1-2, with D perhaps TRBD1 (6 bases). CDR1 is MNHEY, CDR2 SMNVEV, per germline (reference sequence). The CDR3 totals 13 residues. With 7 bases removed from V and 3 bases from J, the gap between germline ends came to 12 bases. DNA for the CDR3: TGTGCCAGCAAAACAGGGAATCACTATGGCTACACCTTC. Its translation is CASKTGNHYGYTF.

The chain employs TRBV19 and TRBJ2-1; 9 bases align to TRBD2. The germline V gene encodes CDR1 LNHDA and CDR2 SQIVND (reference sequence). J lost 8 bases, V lost 5 bases, and 10 bases had no gene match. This CDR3 has 15 amino acids. CDR3 sequence: CASSEAGGGWDEQFF. The CDR3 nucleotides read TGTGCCAGTAGTGAAGCGGGAGGTGGTTGGGATGAGCAGTTCTTC.

V usage is TRBV5-1 and J usage is TRBJ1-1; no definite D call. The germline V gene has CDR1 SGHRS and CDR2 YFSETQ. The V end was cut by 1 base, the J end by 1 base, with 11 bases between. This CDR3 spans 15 amino acids. The CDR3 loop reads CASSLIQVSNTEAFF. The CDR3 DNA sequence: TGCGCCAGCAGCTTGATTCAGGTCTCGAACACTGAAGCTTTCTTT. The whole variable domain, remainder taken from reference TRBV5-1 and TRBJ1-1, is KAGVTQTPRYLIKTRGQQVTLSCSPISGHRSVSWYQQTPGQGLQFLFEYFSETQRNKGNFPGRFSGRQFSNSRSEMNVSTLELGDSALYLCASSLIQVSNTEAFFGQGTRLTVV.

The chain links TRBV10-3 to TRBJ2-7; the D gene is possibly TRBD2 (5 bases). The CDR3 covers 12 residues. The V gene's germline CDR1 is ENHRY and CDR2 SYGVKD. The germline V and J ends were trimmed by 4 bases and 5 bases, with 9 bases remaining between them. The CDR3 nucleotides are TGTGCCATCAGTGGAGGGAACAACGAGCAGTACTTC. Translating it yields CAISGGNNEQYF.

The rearrangement joins TRBV7-8 to TRBJ1-5, with D uncertain. The CDR3 runs 14 residues. Germline assignment: CDR1 SGHVS and CDR2 FQNEAQ. Trimming took off 3 bases at V and 0 bases at J, with 6 bases between the two ends. CDR3 nucleotides: TGTGCCAGCAGCTTTGCCTATAGCAATCAGCCCCAGCATTTT. Protein product: CASSFAYSNQPQHF. Complete variable domain (other parts from reference TRBV7-8 and TRBJ1-5): GAGVSQSPRYKVAKRGQDVALRCDPISGHVSLFWYQQALGQGPEFLTYFQNEAQLDKSGLPSDRFFAERPEGSVSTLKIQRTQQEDSAVYLCASSFAYSNQPQHFGDGTRLSIL.

The chain couples TRBV4-1 to TRBJ2-2, with a weak D call TRBD2 (5 bases). Germline CDR1 MGHRA, CDR2 YSYEKL. V lost 2 bases and J lost 0, with 7 bases in between. CDR3 length: 15 amino acids. CDR3 nucleotides: TGCGCCAGCAGCCAACAGCGGACGAACACCGGGGAGCTGTTTTTT. Translated: CASSQQRTNTGELFF.

This clone has a single count. The chain recombines TRBV7-9 with TRBJ1-4, with D uncertain. CDR3 length: 15 residues. The V gene lost 0 bases and the J gene lost 2 bases, with 7 bases spanning the gap. The germline V gene has CDR1 SEHNR and CDR2 FQNEAQ (reference sequence). CDR3 in amino acids: CASSLAGATNEKLFF. CDR3 sequence (DNA): TGTGCCAGCAGCTTAGCGGGCGCCACTAATGAAAAACTGTTTTTT.

The chain carries TRBV11-2 and TRBJ2-6; a possible D gene is TRBD1 (8 bases). Deletions cut 4 bases from V and 4 bases from J, with 17 bases between. CDR1 is SGHAT and CDR2 is FQNNGV in the germline V gene. The CDR3 covers 17 residues. The DNA of the CDR3 is TGTGCCAGCAGCTCCCTACAGGGGGGGGCGGGGGCCAACGTCCTGACTTTC. This gives the protein CASSSLQGGAGANVLTF.

The V gene is TRBV6-5, the J gene TRBJ1-5; maybe TRBD1 (5 bases). Between the trimmed V and J ends, which lost 0 bases and 15 bases, there was a span of 15 bases. Germline CDR1 reads MNHEY; CDR2 reads SVGAGI. The CDR3 runs 13 residues. The CDR3 bases are TGTGCCAGCAGTTACTCTTCGGGAGGGGAAATGCATTTT. Translated: CASSYSSGGEMHF.

The chain combines TRBV5-4 with TRBJ2-1, with D possibly TRBD2 on 5 matching bases. The V gene's germline CDR1 is SGHNT and CDR2 YYREEE (reference sequence). The CDR3 runs 15 residues. The germline V and J ends were trimmed by 2 bases and 6 bases, with 15 bases remaining between them. CDR3 amino acids: CASSFAGPLGNEQFF. The CDR3 nucleotides are TGTGCCAGCAGCTTCGCGGGCCCCCTAGGCAATGAGCAGTTCTTC.